These 20 T cell receptor beta chains were all obtained from the same sample, sequenced in a study of T cells in Graves' hyperthyroidism and ophthalmopathy. Template material for amplifying TCR beta CDR3 regions consisted of RNA transcripts. RT-PCR in the first round (using the HTBI primer set) targeted the TCR CDR3. TCRdb called the multiplex PCR reads again in MiXCR, with one record for every CDR3 protein. In the table there are over 500,000 distinct CDR3 sequences, roughly 45% of which are singletons. Sequenced: peripheral blood or thyroid tissue (not recorded which). These receptors came from an adult woman with Graves' disease, either hyperthyroidism or ophthalmopathy (not recorded which).

Details on this clonotype: A much more abundant neighbour one base away suggests this may be a read error. The chain combines TRBV4-2 with TRBJ2-5; the D gene is possibly TRBD1 (7 bases). Germline V gene data show CDR1 as LGHNA and CDR2 as YNFKEQ. The CDR3 runs 15 residues. Here the CDR3 DNA reads TGTGCCAGGAGCCAAGGCAGGGGGGACCAAGAGACCCAGTACTTC. It translates to CARSQGRGDQETQYF.

On this clonotype itself: It may be a read error: a sequence one base away is much more abundant. The gene calls are TRBV12-3 or TRBV12-4 and TRBJ1-1; D is unresolved. This CDR3 contains 14 residues. Deletions cut 7 bases from V and 0 bases from J, with 12 bases between. CDR3 nucleotides: TGTGCCAGCACCCTGGCACAAGTGAACACTGAAGCTTTCTTT. Its translation is CASTLAQVNTEAFF.

This clonotype came up many times. J is TRBJ1-2 and V is TRBV9, with TRBD1 matching 8 bases. The CDR3 spans 17 residues. CDR1 and CDR2 (germline): SGDLS, YYNGEE. Losses at the gene ends were 1 base for V and 5 bases for J; bases not matched to a gene: 13. Written as DNA, the CDR3 is TGTGCCAGCAGCGTATCTGGACAGGGAGAAATGAGTTATGGCTACACCTTC. Protein product: CASSVSGQGEMSYGYTF.

Many counts were recorded for this clonotype. The chain combines TRBV29-1 with TRBJ2-5; tentative D call: TRBD1 (6 bases). V gave up 7 bases and J gave up 0 bases, with 9 bases separating them. CDR3 length: 12 residues. Looked up from germline, CDR1 is SQVTM and CDR2 is ANQGSEA. The CDR3 coding sequence is TGCAGCGCAGACAGGAACCAAGAGACCCAGTACTTC. Encoded protein: CSADRNQETQYF.

This clonotype was seen at least ten times. The chain combines TRBV20-1 with TRBJ1-5; possible D gene TRBD1, 6 bases. V shed 6 bases and J shed 1 base, with 19 bases lying between them. CDR1 is DFQATT and CDR2 is SNEGSKA in the germline V gene (reference sequence). This CDR3 has 16 residues. The CDR3 region has the DNA TGCAGTGCCCTACCGCTACAGGGAAACAGCAATCAGCCCCAGCATTTT. This gives the protein CSALPLQGNSNQPQHF.

The CDR3 sequence: CAGVETGGNQPQHF. The CDR3 region has the DNA TGTGCTGGAGTCGAGACAGGGGGCAATCAGCCCCAGCATTTT. J is TRBJ1-5 and V is TRBV24-1; 8 bases map to TRBD1. The CDR3 contains 14 residues. Germline lookup yields CDR1 KGHDR and CDR2 SFDVKD.

There are a few counts of this clonotype. This sequence may be a read error, since a much larger clone differs from it by one base. V gene TRBV20-1 combines with J gene TRBJ1-1, with a weak D call TRBD1 (5 bases). Germline lookup yields CDR1 DFQATT and CDR2 SNEGSKA (reference sequence). V was cut by 8 bases and J by 3 bases, with 13 bases left in between. This CDR3 is 12 amino acids long. The CDR3: CSSGLMDTEAFF. CDR3 bases: TGCAGTTCGGGACTCATGGACACTGAAGCTTTCTTT.

This rearrangement joins TRBV15 to TRBJ2-3, with unresolved D. Germline CDR1 reads LNHNV; CDR2 reads YYDKDF (reference sequence). Trimming pared 3 bases from V and 4 bases from J, leaving 8 bases between. The CDR3 spans 13 residues. The CDR3 sequence: CATSRRGADTQYF. The DNA of the CDR3 is TGTGCCACCAGCAGGCGAGGAGCAGATACGCAGTATTTT.

The chain recombines TRBV3-1 with TRBJ2-7, with D unresolved. Germline lookup yields CDR1 LGHDT and CDR2 YNNKEL (reference sequence). This CDR3 comprises 9 residues. V was cut by 7 bases and J by 6 bases, with 4 bases left in between. The CDR3 protein is CASKSEQYF. CDR3 coding DNA: TGTGCCAGCAAATCCGAGCAGTACTTC.

This clonotype was recorded at least ten times. This rearrangement joins TRBV7-2 to TRBJ1-5; tentatively, D is TRBD1 (5 bases). The CDR3 is 16 residues long. The V and J ends lost 5 bases and 0 bases respectively, with 14 bases between them. CDR1 is SGHTA and CDR2 is FQGNSA in the germline V gene. The CDR3 DNA reads as TGTGCCAGCAGCCCCATGGGACGGATTAGCAATCAGCCCCAGCATTTT. It translates to CASSPMGRISNQPQHF.

This clonotype was counted ten times or more. The V gene is TRBV7-3, the J gene TRBJ2-7, with 8 bases fitting TRBD1. Per germline, CDR1 SGHTA and CDR2 FQGTGA. After removal of 4 bases from V and 4 bases from J, the junction contained 15 bases not matched to a gene. CDR3 length: 17 residues. CDR3 nucleotides: TGTGCCAGCAGCTGGACCAGGGGGCGCCCCAGTACGTACGAGCAGTACTTC. Protein sequence: CASSWTRGRPSTYEQYF.

The chain couples TRBV10-3 to TRBJ2-7; perhaps TRBD2 as D (6 bases). With 10 bases removed from V and 2 bases from J, the gap between germline ends came to 15 bases. Germline CDR1 reads ENHRY; CDR2 reads SYGVKD. CDR3 length equals 13 residues. DNA for the CDR3: TGTGCCACCTCAGGAGGGCGAACCTACGAGCAGTACTTC. Translated, it gives CATSGGRTYEQYF.

V gene TRBV7-2 combines with J gene TRBJ1-6; no clear D. V was clipped by 4 bases and J by 7 bases, with 8 bases between them. Per germline, CDR1 SGHTA and CDR2 FQGNSA. The CDR3 loop spans 13 amino acids. Here the CDR3 reads CASSSGRNSPLHF. The CDR3 nucleotides are TGTGCCAGCAGCTCCGGACGGAATTCACCCCTCCACTTT.

V and J are TRBV2 and TRBJ1-5; the D gene is possibly TRBD1 (5 bases). The CDR3 runs 13 residues. CDR1 and CDR2 from the germline V gene are SNHLY and FYNNEI. V was trimmed by 7 bases and J by 7 bases, leaving 14 bases between them. CDR3 sequence reads: CASKVGLHQPQHF. CDR3 in DNA: TGTGCCAGCAAGGTGGGACTTCACCAGCCCCAGCATTTT.

There are a few counts of this clonotype. V gene TRBV2 combines with J gene TRBJ1-5; 7 nucleotides align to TRBD1. The CDR3 covers 14 residues. Germline assignment: CDR1 SNHLY and CDR2 FYNNEI. The junction had 7 bases not matched to a gene; V was cut back by 10 bases and J by 1 base. DNA for the CDR3: TGTGCCACCAAGGGGGCAATCAGCAATCAGCCCCAGCATTTT. Its protein is CATKGAISNQPQHF.

This clonotype has ten or more counts. The chain uses TRBV20-1 and TRBJ1-1, with TRBD1 identical over 9 bases. CDR1 is DFQATT and CDR2 is SNEGSKA in the germline V gene (reference sequence). V trimming: 6 bases; J trimming: 1 base; junction bases outside the gene matches: 9. The CDR3 loop spans 15 amino acids. CDR3 nucleotides: TGCAGTGCCGTTGTCGGGGGACAGGGGAACACTGAAGCTTTCTTT. Protein product: CSAVVGGQGNTEAFF.

The rearrangement uses TRBV12-3 or TRBV12-4 and TRBJ2-7, with no clear D. The CDR3 consists of 12 residues. Trimming left V 1 base short and J 8 bases short, with 9 bases between. The CDR3 spells CASSLDRVKQYF. Here the CDR3 DNA reads TGTGCCAGCAGTTTAGACCGGGTAAAGCAGTACTTC.

In this sample, this clonotype turned up many times. The chain uses TRBV29-1 and TRBJ2-7, with TRBD2 matching 9 bases. CDR1 and CDR2 (germline): SQVTM, ANQGSEA. Trimming removed 4 bases from V and 7 bases from J; junction bases left unmatched: 5. This CDR3 region has 12 residues. CDR3 DNA: TGCAGCGTTGTTCGGCTAGCGGGAGAGCAGTACTTC. Translating it yields CSVVRLAGEQYF.

The chain recombines TRBV7-2 with TRBJ2-5, with 9 bases aligning to TRBD1. The length of the CDR3 is 15 residues. Unmatched junction bases numbered 6, after V lost 6 bases and J lost 1 base. CDR1 SGHTA and CDR2 FQGNSA come from the germline V gene. The CDR3 spells CASRRTGAGQETQYF. CDR3 in DNA: TGTGCCAGCAGACGGACAGGGGCGGGCCAAGAGACCCAGTACTTC.

The genes are TRBV10-2 and TRBJ2-7, with 9 bases lining up with TRBD2. The CDR3 runs to 17 residues. In germline, CDR1 is WSHSY, CDR2 SAAADI. Germline trimming cut 2 bases from V and 0 bases from J; bases unmatched to any gene: 8. The CDR3 nucleotides read TGCGCCAGCAGTGAGAGGGGGGCTAGCGGGGTCTCCTACGAGCAGTACTTC. This sequence encodes CASSERGASGVSYEQYF.